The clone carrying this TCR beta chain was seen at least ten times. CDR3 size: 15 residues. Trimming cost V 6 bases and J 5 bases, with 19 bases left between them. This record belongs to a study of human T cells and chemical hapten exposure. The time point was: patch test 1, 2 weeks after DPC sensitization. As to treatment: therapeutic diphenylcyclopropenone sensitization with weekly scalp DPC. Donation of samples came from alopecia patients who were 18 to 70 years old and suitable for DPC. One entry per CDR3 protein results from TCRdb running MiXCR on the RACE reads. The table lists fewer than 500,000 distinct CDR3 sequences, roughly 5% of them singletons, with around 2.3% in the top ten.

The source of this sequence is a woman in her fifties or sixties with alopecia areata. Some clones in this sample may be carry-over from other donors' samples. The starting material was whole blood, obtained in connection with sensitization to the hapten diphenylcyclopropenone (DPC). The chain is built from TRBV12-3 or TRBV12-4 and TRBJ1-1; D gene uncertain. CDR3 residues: CASSSQGVGVTEAFF. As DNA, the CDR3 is TGTGCCAGCAGCTCACAAGGTGTGGGCGTGACTGAAGCTTTCTTT.